Following are 13 T cell receptor beta chains from one sample sequenced in a study of tumor and adjacent non-tumor tissue in lung cancer. RNA was extracted from bulk tissue without any cell sorting. Three rounds of nested PCR, following a modified ARM-PCR protocol, produced the TCRbeta library. TCRdb reprocessed the multiplex PCR reads with MiXCR, giving one entry per CDR3 protein. The repertoire holds roughly 200,000 distinct CDR3 sequences, around 71% seen once, with roughly a quarter in the top ten. The specimen sequenced was lung tumor tissue. The receptors stem from a man aged 55 to 70 with non-small cell lung cancer.

The chain combines TRBV11-2 with TRBJ2-3; 11 bases fit TRBD2. The CDR3 runs to 18 residues. V gave up 5 bases and J gave up 5 bases; unmatched junction bases: 15. CDR1 and CDR2 from the germline V gene are SGHAT and FQNNGV. The CDR3 loop is CASSAPIVAGGPGDTQYF. CDR3 in DNA: TGTGCCAGCAGCGCCCCCATAGTAGCGGGGGGGCCTGGAGATACGCAGTATTTT.

This clonotype was counted between two and nine times. This chain connects TRBV7-8 to TRBJ2-4, with D unresolved. The V gene's germline CDR1 is SGHVS and CDR2 FQNEAQ. This CDR3 is built from 11 residues. V shed 5 bases and J shed 10 bases, with 9 bases lying between them. CDR3 bases: TGTGCCAGCAGCCTTGCCTTTATTCAGTACTTC. This encodes CASSLAFIQYF.

Regarding this clonotype: This may be a read error, as it is one base from a much larger clone. The chain joins TRBV11-2 to TRBJ2-7; 7 positions agree with TRBD2. This CDR3 has 14 residues. CDR1 and CDR2 (germline): SGHAT, FQNNGV. The ends lost 6 bases at V and 6 bases at J; junction bases unmatched: 11. The CDR3 protein is CASRLQASGGEQYF. The CDR3 nucleotides read TGTGCCAGCAGACTTCAGGCTAGCGGAGGCGAGCAGTACTTC.

About this clonotype itself: The junction differs from germline at one of its ends, possibly a read error. V and J are TRBV11-3 and TRBJ2-1; 9 bases are shared with TRBD1. Germline CDR1 reads SGHNT; CDR2 reads YENEEA. CDR3 length equals 14 residues. The CDR3 nucleotides read TGTGCCGGCAGCCAGAGGACAGGGGTGAATGAGCAGTTCTTC. Encoded protein: CAGSQRTGVNEQFF.

This clonotype has more than one count but fewer than ten. The rearrangement uses TRBV20-1 and TRBJ2-7; D uncertain. The CDR3 totals 14 residues. Trimming pared 5 bases from V and 6 bases from J, leaving 20 bases between. Germline V lookup: CDR1 DFQATT, CDR2 SNEGSKA (reference sequence). The CDR3 sequence: CSAAPAHVYGEQYF. CDR3 bases: TGCAGTGCTGCCCCTGCGCACGTTTATGGCGAGCAGTACTTC.

Comments on this clonotype: A much bigger clone sits one base away, suggesting this may be a read error. The V call is TRBV20-1, the J call TRBJ1-2, with D maybe TRBD1 (5 bases). Germline lookup yields CDR1 DFQATT and CDR2 SNEGSKA (reference sequence). There are 13 residues in the CDR3. The CDR3 DNA sequence: TGCAGGGCTACACCCCCAGGGACGGGCGGCTACACCTTC. Protein sequence: CRATPPGTGGYTF.

This clonotype was detected only a few times. At one boundary the junction diverges from the germline segment, which might be a read error. The chain joins TRBV5-4 to TRBJ2-1; 8 bases match TRBD2. The CDR3 contains 15 residues. The V gene's germline CDR1 is SGHNT and CDR2 YYREEE (reference sequence). This CDR3 is CASSLEAGAYNEQFF. The CDR3 DNA sequence: TGTGCCAGCAGTTTGGAAGCGGGAGCCTACAATGAGCAGTTCTTC.

The chain links TRBV6-2 or TRBV6-3 to TRBJ1-5; D gene ambiguous. The CDR3 is 15 residues long. V was clipped by 6 bases and J by 0 bases, with 12 bases between them. Germline V CDR1 and CDR2: MNHEY, SVGEGT. The CDR3 here is CASRSVRTSNQPQHF. The CDR3 DNA reads as TGTGCCAGCAGGAGTGTCCGGACTAGCAATCAGCCCCAGCATTTT.

Regarding this clonotype: The junction shows a germline mismatch at one end, possibly a read error. This chain connects TRBV11-2 to TRBJ1-1; 9 bases map to TRBD1. Germline V gene sequence: CDR1 SGHAT, CDR2 FQNNGV. The CDR3 is 13 residues long. CDR3 sequence: CASRSVQGAWALF. Written as DNA, the CDR3 is TGTGCCAGCAGATCCGTACAGGGGGCTTGGGCTCTCTTT.

Turning to this clonotype: A much bigger clone sits one base away, suggesting this may be a read error. This rearrangement joins TRBV20-1 to TRBJ1-5; 8 bases are shared with TRBD1. Germline assignment: CDR1 DFQATT and CDR2 SNEGSKA (reference sequence). The CDR3 spans 15 residues. J was trimmed by 2 bases and V by 4 bases; bases with no gene match: 7. CDR3 loop: CSANPGGRGNQPQHF. The CDR3, as DNA: TGCAGTGCTAACCCAGGGGGCAGGGGCAATCAGCCCCAGCATTTT.

Remarks on this clonotype: Sequence at one end of the junction differs from germline and may be a read error. The J gene is TRBJ2-7, the V gene TRBV20-1; D possibly matches TRBD1 or TRBD2 (5 bases each). The CDR3 contains 13 residues. Germline V gene sequence: CDR1 DFQATT, CDR2 SNEGSKA (reference sequence). DNA for the CDR3: TGCAGTGCTAGAAAAGAGGGACCCTACGGGCAGTACTTC. The encoded protein is CSARKEGPYGQYF.

The chain joins TRBV12-3 or TRBV12-4 to TRBJ1-1; unclear D gene. This CDR3 contains 15 residues. The germline V and J ends were trimmed by 1 base and 4 bases, with 13 bases remaining between them. This CDR3 reads CASSLVFRMSTEAFF. CDR3 coding DNA: TGTGCCAGCAGTTTAGTTTTCAGGATGAGCACTGAAGCTTTCTTT.

Of note for this clonotype: Sequence at one end of the junction differs from germline and may be a read error. The chain is built from TRBV11-2 and TRBJ2-2; weak D call: TRBD2 (5 bases). The CDR3 totals 16 residues. CDR1 and CDR2 (germline): SGHAT, FQNNGV. CDR3 amino acids: CASSLMYGVGTGKLFF. The CDR3 bases are TGTGCCAGCAGCCTGATGTATGGGGTCGGCACCGGGAAGCTGTTTTTT.